This T cell receptor beta chain was recorded in a study of cytomegalovirus exposure and HLA in healthy donors. PCR primers comprised 60 Vbeta and 13 Jbeta primers. Measured with immunoSEQ multiplex PCR; TCRdb has only the in-frame clones, and not every one. There are more than 95,000 clones in the sample; more than 75% occur only once, and roughly 13% lies in the top ten. The germline V gene has CDR1 LGHNA and CDR2 YNFKEQ. CDR3 length equals 14 residues. V dropped 1 base and J dropped 7 bases, with 13 bases sitting between them. Study results and caveats: Several of the most significant clusters were apparently associated with common viral pathogens in a later analysis.

Regarding this clone: Its specificity is unknown.

Sequenced material: PBMCs. This chain links TRBV4-2 with TRBJ1-1; D call uncertain. The TCR comes from a woman in her sixties in good health and CMV-seropositive. For the CDR3, the DNA is TGTGCCAGCAGCCAAGTTAGTCCAAATTATGAAGCTTTCTTT. As protein: CASSQVSPNYEAFF.